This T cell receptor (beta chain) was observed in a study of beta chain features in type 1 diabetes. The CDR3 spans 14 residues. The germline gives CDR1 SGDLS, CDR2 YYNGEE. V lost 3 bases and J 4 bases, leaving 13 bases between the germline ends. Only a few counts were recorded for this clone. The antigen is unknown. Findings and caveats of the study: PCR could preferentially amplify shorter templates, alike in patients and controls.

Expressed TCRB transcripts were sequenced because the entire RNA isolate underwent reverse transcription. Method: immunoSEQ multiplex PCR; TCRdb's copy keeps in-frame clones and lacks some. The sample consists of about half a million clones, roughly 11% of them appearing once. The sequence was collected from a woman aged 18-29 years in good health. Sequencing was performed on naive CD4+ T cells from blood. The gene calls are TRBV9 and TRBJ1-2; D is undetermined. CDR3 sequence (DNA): TGTGCCAGCAGCGGATTAAATCCTCCCTATGGCTACACCTTC. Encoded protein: CASSGLNPPYGYTF.